Listed below are T cell receptor beta chains from one sample, sequenced in a study of T cells after yellow fever vaccination. TCRdb called the 5' RACE reads again in MiXCR, with one record for every CDR3 protein. This table holds 150,000 to 200,000 distinct CDR3 sequences, approximately 11% found once. The sequencing used CD8+ T cells sorted from PBMCs, collected 15 days after the yellow fever booster vaccination. The receptors here all came from a man aged 18 to 35 who received the YFV17D yellow fever vaccine. Both conserved end residues are part of each CDR3. Fields, in order: CDR3 length, clone size, D gene, J gene, V gene, CDR3 DNA, CDR3 protein. D genes are given only for firm matches. Some rows mark clone size as missing; the rest say once, few, many or name a class of expanded clone.

len: 15; abundance: NA; d_gene: NA; j_gene: TRBJ2-7; v_gene: TRBV4-1; CDR3nt: TGCGCCAGCAGCCAAGAATCCCCGGGCCCCTACGAGCAGTACTTC; CDR3aa: CASSQESPGPYEQYF
len: 14; abundance: many; d_gene: NA; j_gene: TRBJ2-3; v_gene: TRBV4-1; CDR3nt: TGCGCCAGCAGCCACCGGGAGTCCACAGATACGCAGTATTTT; CDR3aa: CASSHRESTDTQYF
len: 15; abundance: NA; d_gene: NA; j_gene: TRBJ2-1; v_gene: TRBV5-6; CDR3nt: TGTGCCAGCAGCTTGAACGGCTACACAGAGGGTGAGCAGTTCTTC; CDR3aa: CASSLNGYTEGEQFF
len: 15; abundance: few; d_gene: TRBD2; j_gene: TRBJ2-5; v_gene: TRBV12-3/TRBV12-4; CDR3nt: TGTGCCAGCACCCCGCCCGGCGGGGGGGCAGAGACCCAGTACTTC; CDR3aa: CASTPPGGGAETQYF
len: 15; abundance: few; d_gene: NA; j_gene: TRBJ2-5; v_gene: TRBV10-3; CDR3nt: TGTGCCATCAGTGAGTCCGGGGCTATACAAGAGACCCAGTACTTC; CDR3aa: CAISESGAIQETQYF
len: 17; abundance: few; d_gene: TRBD2; j_gene: TRBJ2-3; v_gene: TRBV7-8; CDR3nt: TGTGCCAGCAGCTTACCGCCTAGCGGGGGGGCCACAGATACGCAGTATTTT; CDR3aa: CASSLPPSGGATDTQYF
len: 14; abundance: NA; d_gene: NA; j_gene: TRBJ2-1; v_gene: TRBV6-6; CDR3nt: TGTGCCAGCAGTTCCCCTAGAAGCAACAATCAGCAGTTCTTC; CDR3aa: CASSSPRSNNQQFF
len: 14; abundance: NA; d_gene: NA; j_gene: TRBJ2-7; v_gene: TRBV28; CDR3nt: TGTGCCAGCAGGCTACAGGGCCCTTCCTACGAGCAGTACTTC; CDR3aa: CASRLQGPSYEQYF
len: 18; abundance: NA; d_gene: NA; j_gene: TRBJ2-3; v_gene: TRBV20-1; CDR3nt: TGCAGTGCTAGAGACTCCCAAGGGGCAGGGGCCGGCACAGATACGCAGTATTTT; CDR3aa: CSARDSQGAGAGTDTQYF
len: 13; abundance: few; d_gene: TRBD1; j_gene: TRBJ2-7; v_gene: TRBV7-6; CDR3nt: TGTGCCAGTTCTGACAGGGCCTCTTACGAGCAGTACTTC; CDR3aa: CASSDRASYEQYF
len: 12; abundance: few; d_gene: NA; j_gene: TRBJ2-1; v_gene: TRBV5-1; CDR3nt: TGCGCCAGCAGCCCACGGGCGAATGAGCAGTTCTTC; CDR3aa: CASSPRANEQFF
len: 16; abundance: few; d_gene: NA; j_gene: TRBJ2-1; v_gene: TRBV4-1; CDR3nt: TGCGCCAGCAGCCAAGGTCCAGCGCGCCTCCCCAATGAGCAGTTCTTC; CDR3aa: CASSQGPARLPNEQFF
len: 13; abundance: many; d_gene: NA; j_gene: TRBJ2-3; v_gene: TRBV4-1; CDR3nt: TGCGCCAGCACCAGGGTGGGGACAGATACGCAGTATTTT; CDR3aa: CASTRVGTDTQYF
len: 18; abundance: NA; d_gene: TRBD2; j_gene: TRBJ2-3; v_gene: TRBV7-9; CDR3nt: TGTGCCAGCAGCACCTGGACTAGCGGGGAATCTAGCACAGATACGCAGTATTTT; CDR3aa: CASSTWTSGESSTDTQYF
len: 14; abundance: few; d_gene: TRBD1; j_gene: TRBJ2-7; v_gene: TRBV10-2; CDR3nt: TGCGCCAGCAGTGAGTACCGGACAGGGAACGAGCAGTACTTC; CDR3aa: CASSEYRTGNEQYF
len: 15; abundance: NA; d_gene: NA; j_gene: TRBJ1-3; v_gene: TRBV5-1; CDR3nt: TGCGCCAGCAGCTTGACTCCGAGTAAATCGGGAACCATATATTTT; CDR3aa: CASSLTPSKSGTIYF
len: 12; abundance: NA; d_gene: NA; j_gene: TRBJ2-7; v_gene: TRBV29-1; CDR3nt: TGCAGCGTTTCTGACGGCTTGTGGGAGCAGTACTTC; CDR3aa: CSVSDGLWEQYF
len: 15; abundance: once; d_gene: NA; j_gene: TRBJ1-5; v_gene: TRBV4-1; CDR3nt: TGCGCCAGCAGACCTTCCGCCGGGGGTTATCAGCCCCAGAATTTT; CDR3aa: CASRPSAGGYQPQNF
len: 14; abundance: few; d_gene: NA; j_gene: TRBJ1-1; v_gene: TRBV20-1; CDR3nt: TGCACCGGGCACATACATCCGCGGGACACTGAAGCTTTCTTT; CDR3aa: CTGHIHPRDTEAFF
len: 16; abundance: few; d_gene: TRBD1; j_gene: TRBJ1-2; v_gene: TRBV5-1; CDR3nt: TGCGCCAGCAGCTTGGCCCGGGACAGGGGACACTATGGCTACACCTTC; CDR3aa: CASSLARDRGHYGYTF
len: 15; abundance: few; d_gene: NA; j_gene: TRBJ2-5; v_gene: TRBV9; CDR3nt: TGTGCCAGCAGCGTCGGAGCGCGGAATACGGAGACCCAGTACTTC; CDR3aa: CASSVGARNTETQYF
len: 15; abundance: few; d_gene: NA; j_gene: TRBJ1-1; v_gene: TRBV5-1; CDR3nt: TGCGCCAGCAGCTTCCGCGGGGGACAGAACACTGAAGCTTTCTTT; CDR3aa: CASSFRGGQNTEAFF
len: 14; abundance: many; d_gene: NA; j_gene: TRBJ2-5; v_gene: TRBV29-1; CDR3nt: TGCAGCGTTCTGACAGGTGTGGGACAAGAGACCCAGTACTTC; CDR3aa: CSVLTGVGQETQYF
len: 18; abundance: many; d_gene: TRBD2; j_gene: TRBJ2-1; v_gene: TRBV4-1; CDR3nt: TGCGCCAGCAGCCAAGTAGGGAGACTAGCGGACTCCTACAATGAGCAGTTCTTC; CDR3aa: CASSQVGRLADSYNEQFF
len: 15; abundance: NA; d_gene: NA; j_gene: TRBJ1-2; v_gene: TRBV4-3; CDR3nt: TGCGCCAGCAGCCAAGGGAGGGGGAGTAGCTATGGCTACACCTTC; CDR3aa: CASSQGRGSSYGYTF
len: 19; abundance: few; d_gene: NA; j_gene: TRBJ1-5; v_gene: TRBV7-6; CDR3nt: TGTGCCAGCAGCTTAGGTCCGGCAGGTGGGGTTAAGGGCAATCAGCCCCAGCATTTT; CDR3aa: CASSLGPAGGVKGNQPQHF
len: 13; abundance: many; d_gene: TRBD2; j_gene: TRBJ2-7; v_gene: TRBV6-5; CDR3nt: TGTGCCAGCAGTCCCGGACTAGCGCGCGAGCAGTACTTC; CDR3aa: CASSPGLAREQYF
len: 13; abundance: few; d_gene: NA; j_gene: TRBJ1-2; v_gene: TRBV7-9; CDR3nt: TGTGCCAGCAGCGACGGGAATAACTATGGCTACACCTTC; CDR3aa: CASSDGNNYGYTF
len: 12; abundance: few; d_gene: NA; j_gene: TRBJ1-1; v_gene: TRBV6-6; CDR3nt: TGTGCCGGATTTGGGGGAGACACTGAAGCTTTCTTT; CDR3aa: CAGFGGDTEAFF
len: 15; abundance: NA; d_gene: NA; j_gene: TRBJ2-3; v_gene: TRBV7-6; CDR3nt: TGTGCCAGCAGCTCGACCCGGGACATACTGGATACGCAGTATTTT; CDR3aa: CASSSTRDILDTQYF
len: 15; abundance: NA; d_gene: NA; j_gene: TRBJ2-2; v_gene: TRBV6-2/TRBV6-3; CDR3nt: TGTGCCAGCAGGTCCCTACTAGCTTACACCGGGGAGCTGTTTTTT; CDR3aa: CASRSLLAYTGELFF
len: 13; abundance: NA; d_gene: NA; j_gene: TRBJ2-2; v_gene: TRBV7-3; CDR3nt: TGTGCCAGCAGCCCGAGCCCCCCCGGGGAGCTGTTTTTT; CDR3aa: CASSPSPPGELFF
len: 16; abundance: few; d_gene: TRBD1; j_gene: TRBJ2-2; v_gene: TRBV27; CDR3nt: TGTGCCAGCAGTGGCCCGGACAGGGGTTGGACCGGGGAGCTGTTTTTT; CDR3aa: CASSGPDRGWTGELFF
len: 16; abundance: NA; d_gene: TRBD1; j_gene: TRBJ1-1; v_gene: TRBV5-1; CDR3nt: TGCGCCAGCAGAATGGGGACAGGGGCTGCGAACACTGAAGCTTTCTTT; CDR3aa: CASRMGTGAANTEAFF
len: 12; abundance: few; d_gene: NA; j_gene: TRBJ2-5; v_gene: TRBV7-9; CDR3nt: TGTGCCAGCGGCCGGGTTCGAGAGACCCAGTACTTC; CDR3aa: CASGRVRETQYF
len: 14; abundance: NA; d_gene: NA; j_gene: TRBJ1-1; v_gene: TRBV7-8; CDR3nt: TGTGCCAGCAGCTTGGGGTGGGGGGCTGCTGAAGCTTTCTTT; CDR3aa: CASSLGWGAAEAFF
len: 16; abundance: few; d_gene: NA; j_gene: TRBJ2-3; v_gene: TRBV11-3; CDR3nt: TGTGCCAGCAGCTTAGATCGGGGGCCTAGCACAGATACGCAGTATTTT; CDR3aa: CASSLDRGPSTDTQYF
len: 16; abundance: few; d_gene: TRBD2; j_gene: TRBJ2-3; v_gene: TRBV5-6; CDR3nt: TGTGCCAGCAGTATCAGGCGGGGGGGAAGCACAGATACGCAGTATTTT; CDR3aa: CASSIRRGGSTDTQYF
len: 13; abundance: NA; d_gene: NA; j_gene: TRBJ1-1; v_gene: TRBV30; CDR3nt: TGTGCCTGGAGTCCCTCCTGGGACACTGAAGCTTTCTTT; CDR3aa: CAWSPSWDTEAFF
len: 14; abundance: NA; d_gene: NA; j_gene: TRBJ2-5; v_gene: TRBV30; CDR3nt: TGTGCCTGGAGTGAAGAGGGCCGGACGGAGACCCAGTACTTC; CDR3aa: CAWSEEGRTETQYF
len: 15; abundance: NA; d_gene: NA; j_gene: TRBJ1-1; v_gene: TRBV5-4; CDR3nt: TGTGCCAGCAGCTTAGACCTGGAAATGAACACTGAAGCTTTCTTT; CDR3aa: CASSLDLEMNTEAFF
len: 16; abundance: few; d_gene: NA; j_gene: TRBJ1-1; v_gene: TRBV27; CDR3nt: TGTGCCAGCAGTCTAGGACACAGGGATATGAACACTGAAGCTTTCTTT; CDR3aa: CASSLGHRDMNTEAFF
len: 16; abundance: few; d_gene: TRBD2; j_gene: TRBJ2-3; v_gene: TRBV12-3/TRBV12-4; CDR3nt: TGTGCCAGCAGCACCTCGGTACGGGGGGGCACAGATACGCAGTATTTT; CDR3aa: CASSTSVRGGTDTQYF
len: 15; abundance: NA; d_gene: TRBD1; j_gene: TRBJ1-4; v_gene: TRBV4-1; CDR3nt: TGCGCCAGCAGCCAAATAACAGGGGGGAGGGAAAAACTGTTTTTT; CDR3aa: CASSQITGGREKLFF
len: 13; abundance: few; d_gene: NA; j_gene: TRBJ1-5; v_gene: TRBV12-3/TRBV12-4; CDR3nt: TGTGCCAGCAGTTTAGCGCTGTGGCAGCCCCAGCATTTT; CDR3aa: CASSLALWQPQHF
len: 15; abundance: few; d_gene: NA; j_gene: TRBJ1-6; v_gene: TRBV2; CDR3nt: TGTGCCAGCAGTGGTTGGGGGTCGACGGATTCACCCCTCCACTTT; CDR3aa: CASSGWGSTDSPLHF
len: 11; abundance: few; d_gene: TRBD1; j_gene: TRBJ2-1; v_gene: TRBV20-1; CDR3nt: TGCAGTGCTACGGACAGGGGAGGGCCGTTCTTC; CDR3aa: CSATDRGGPFF
len: 15; abundance: many; d_gene: TRBD2; j_gene: TRBJ2-1; v_gene: TRBV5-1; CDR3nt: TGCGCCAGCAGCTTGGGGATAGCGGGGGGCAATGAGCAGTTCTTC; CDR3aa: CASSLGIAGGNEQFF
len: 15; abundance: few; d_gene: TRBD1; j_gene: TRBJ1-6; v_gene: TRBV27; CDR3nt: TGTGCCAGCAGTGGACAGGGGGAATATAATTCACCCCTCCACTTT; CDR3aa: CASSGQGEYNSPLHF
len: 13; abundance: NA; d_gene: NA; j_gene: TRBJ2-7; v_gene: TRBV6-4; CDR3nt: TGTGCCAGCAGTGAGGTTTTGGGGGAACTGCAGTACTTC; CDR3aa: CASSEVLGELQYF
len: 15; abundance: NA; d_gene: TRBD2; j_gene: TRBJ2-2; v_gene: TRBV6-5; CDR3nt: TGTGCCAGCAGTTACGGGCGGGGGGGTCCCGGGGAGCTGTTTTTT; CDR3aa: CASSYGRGGPGELFF
len: 14; abundance: few; d_gene: NA; j_gene: TRBJ2-4; v_gene: TRBV20-1; CDR3nt: TGCAGTGCTAGGGGAGGGGCAGGGGTCGACATTCAGTACTTC; CDR3aa: CSARGGAGVDIQYF
len: 14; abundance: NA; d_gene: NA; j_gene: TRBJ2-7; v_gene: TRBV10-3; CDR3nt: TGTGCCATCAGTGAGTCCGCGACCGAATACGAGCAGTACTTC; CDR3aa: CAISESATEYEQYF
len: 15; abundance: many; d_gene: TRBD2; j_gene: TRBJ2-1; v_gene: TRBV6-4; CDR3nt: TGTGCCAGCAGCCCGACTAGCGGGGGCTACAATGAGCAGTTCTTC; CDR3aa: CASSPTSGGYNEQFF
len: 13; abundance: NA; d_gene: NA; j_gene: TRBJ2-3; v_gene: TRBV6-6; CDR3nt: TGTGCCAGCAGTCCGACTCAAACAGATACGCAGTATTTT; CDR3aa: CASSPTQTDTQYF